The clone carrying this T cell receptor (beta chain) was counted a single time. Its target is not known. This entry comes from a study of Tregs in tolerant kidney transplant recipients. CDR1 SGDLS and CDR2 YYNGEE come from the germline V gene. V was pared by 3 bases and J by 4 bases, with 13 bases between. The CDR3 has 14 amino acids. Study-wide findings and caveats: Biological reproducibility was not directly addressed in this study. The most relevant donor-specific Treg TCRbeta repertoire apparently came from expansion with activated donor B cells.

The data were produced by immunoSEQ multiplex PCR, yet TCRdb's version contains in-frame clones alone and is incomplete. The data contain 100,000 to 150,000 clones, roughly 93% of them singletons. This chain joins TRBV9 and TRBJ2-5; possible D gene TRBD1, 6 bases. Material for sequencing was CD4+ T cells from blood. The TCR was taken from a human donor in good health. CDR3 nucleotide sequence: TGTGCCAGCAGCGATCAGGGGATTGGAGAGACCCAGTACTTC. This encodes CASSDQGIGETQYF.